This T cell receptor beta chain was identified in a study of cytomegalovirus exposure and HLA in healthy donors. The study, taken as a whole, reports: Among CMV-associated TCR beta chains, most appeared HLA-restricted in a later analysis.

To note about this clone: Antigen unknown.

CDR3 length: 15 amino acids. V shed 0 bases and J shed 2 bases, with 11 bases lying between them. Germline CDR1 and CDR2: SGHRS and YFSETQ. Primers for the PCR totalled 60 Vbeta and 13 Jbeta. Produced via immunoSEQ multiplex PCR; TCRdb's table is partial and in-frame only. The sample lists 150,000 to 200,000 clones, approximately 86% occurring once. The sequence derives from a woman aged 18-29 years in good health and CMV-seronegative. The gene calls are TRBV5-1 and TRBJ2-5; no clear D gene. The specimen was PBMCs. This CDR3 reads CASSLETVYQETQYF. The CDR3 bases are TGCGCCAGCAGCTTGGAAACAGTCTATCAAGAGACCCAGTACTTC.